What follows are 21 T cell receptor beta chains derived from one specimen sequenced in a study of cytomegalovirus exposure and HLA in healthy donors. The PCR ran on 60 Vbeta and 13 Jbeta primers. TCRdb's table, derived via immunoSEQ multiplex PCR, lists solely in-frame clones and lacks some. The data contain about 180,000 clones, around 85% of them seen just once; the ten biggest clones take up 1%. The material sequenced was PBMCs. The receptors here all came from a boy between 2 and 15 years old in good health and CMV-seronegative.

The chain combines TRBV18 with TRBJ2-7, with a possible D match to TRBD2 (5 bases). This CDR3 is 15 amino acids long. V was clipped by 2 bases and J by 5 bases, with 16 bases between them. Germline V gene sequence: CDR1 KGHSH, CDR2 LQKENI. CDR3 amino acids: CASSPTGCFPHEQYV. The CDR3 bases are TGTGCCAGCTCACCAACGGGGTGCTTCCCCCACGAGCAGTACGTC.

The CDR3 nucleotides read TGTGCCAGCGCGGGGACAGGGTCTCAGCCCCAGCATTTT. Its protein product is CASAGTGSQPQHF. The chain combines TRBV7-8 with TRBJ1-5; 9 nucleotides agree with TRBD1. The CDR3 has 13 residues. The V gene end was trimmed by 8 bases and the J gene end by 6 bases; junction bases not matched to a gene: 5. Germline CDR1 and CDR2: SGHVS and FQNEAQ.

The V and J genes are TRBV9 and TRBJ1-3; 7 nucleotides match TRBD1. Germline CDR1 and CDR2: SGDLS and YYNGEE. The CDR3 is made up of 16 amino acids. The V gene end was trimmed by 4 bases and the J gene end by 4 bases; junction bases not matched to a gene: 11. The CDR3 here is CASSPEGQRGGNTIYF. The CDR3 DNA sequence: TGTGCCAGCAGCCCCGAGGGACAGAGAGGGGGAAACACCATATATTTT.

The rearrangement links TRBV2 to TRBJ2-1, with a possible D match to TRBD1 (5 bases). The germline V and J ends were trimmed by 8 bases and 6 bases, with 20 bases remaining between them. Germline lookup yields CDR1 SNHLY and CDR2 FYNNEI. The CDR3 covers 15 residues. CDR3 coding DNA: TGTGCCAGCTCTTACCTAGTTGGGGCTGGCAATGAGCAGTTCTTC. Translation: CASSYLVGAGNEQFF.

This chain joins TRBV6-4 and TRBJ2-2; D remains ambiguous. This CDR3 spans 15 amino acids. The germline V gene encodes CDR1 MRHNA and CDR2 SNTAGT. V dropped 6 bases and J dropped 6 bases, with 17 bases sitting between them. The CDR3 sequence is CASSVDLLGAGELFF. The CDR3 DNA sequence: TGTGCCAGCAGCGTCGACCTCTTAGGAGCCGGGGAGCTGTTTTTT.

This clone was picked up a small number of times. V usage is TRBV29-1 and J usage is TRBJ2-7; 12 positions agree with TRBD2. The CDR3 spans 13 residues. Germline loops: CDR1 SQVTM, CDR2 ANQGSEA. Trimming cost V 6 bases and J 7 bases; bases outside gene matches: 7. CDR3 region: CSVSGGTSGEQYF. The CDR3 coding sequence is TGCAGCGTATCGGGGGGGACTAGCGGGGAGCAGTACTTC.

The table lists this clone with a count of one. The chain combines TRBV5-4 with TRBJ2-5; 8 nucleotides line up with TRBD2. The J call may be incorrect, as the DNA end agrees better with TRBJ2-7. Germline assignment: CDR1 SGHNT and CDR2 YYREEE (reference sequence). CDR3 length equals 16 residues. The CDR3 DNA reads as TGTGCCAGCAGCTTGGCCTCCGGGACTAGTATCTACGAGCAGTACTTC. It is translated as CASSLASGTSIYEQYF.

The chain combines TRBV29-1 with TRBJ2-3; a weak D match, TRBD2 (7 bases). CDR3 size: 13 residues. Per the germline V gene, CDR1 is SQVTM and CDR2 is ANQGSEA. The CDR3 reads CTGEGGGTDTQYF. DNA of the CDR3: TGCACAGGGGAGGGCGGTGGTACAGATACGCAGTATTTT.

This chain links TRBV29-1 with TRBJ2-6, with D hard to call. The germline V gene has CDR1 SQVTM and CDR2 ANQGSEA. The CDR3 runs 13 residues. The germline V and J ends were trimmed by 2 bases and 2 bases, with 4 bases remaining between them. Written as DNA, the CDR3 is TGCAGCGTTGAACGGGCTGGGGCCAACGTCCTGACTTTC. Its protein is CSVERAGANVLTF.

The V call is TRBV7-9, the J call TRBJ1-5; D perhaps matches TRBD1 (5 bases). Looked up from germline, CDR1 is SEHNR and CDR2 is FQNEAQ (reference sequence). The CDR3 is made up of 14 amino acids. The V end lost 5 bases, the J end lost 3 bases, and 11 bases lay between the germline ends. As DNA, the CDR3 is TGTGCCAGCAGCCGCGACAGTTCCAATCAGCCCCAGCATTTT. It encodes CASSRDSSNQPQHF.

For the CDR3, the DNA is TGTGCCATCCTGGGCAGGGGGAACACTGAAGCTTTCTTT. It codes for CAILGRGNTEAFF. V and J are TRBV6-1 and TRBJ1-1, with D perhaps TRBD1 (6 bases). Germline V gene lookup returns CDR1 MNHNS and CDR2 SASEGT. Trimming removed 10 bases at V and 1 base at J, with 13 bases between. There are 13 residues in the CDR3.

This rearrangement joins TRBV28 to TRBJ2-5; TRBD2 matches 15 bases. Germline assignment: CDR1 MDHEN and CDR2 SYDVKM. V trimming: 1 base; J trimming: 5 bases; junction bases outside the gene matches: 11. The CDR3 has 19 amino acids. The CDR3 DNA reads as TGTGCCAGCAGTTTATCGTCGGGACTAGCGGGGGGCCTGAGGGAGACCCAGTACTTC. It codes for CASSLSSGLAGGLRETQYF.

V and J are TRBV7-9 and TRBJ1-1; D gene ambiguous. Germline V gives CDR1 SEHNR, CDR2 FQNEAQ (reference sequence). V was cut by 0 bases and J by 5 bases, with 10 bases left in between. There are 14 residues in the CDR3. The CDR3 reads CASSLARRWTEAFF. As DNA, the CDR3 is TGTGCCAGCAGCTTAGCGCGGCGGTGGACTGAAGCTTTCTTT.

The chain couples TRBV19 to TRBJ2-1; 7 nucleotides align to TRBD2. Unmatched junction bases numbered 8, after V lost 6 bases and J lost 3 bases. Germline CDR1 and CDR2: LNHDA and SQIVND (reference sequence). This CDR3 has 15 residues. The CDR3, as DNA: TGTGCCAGTAGGAACTCGGGGGGTAGCTACAATGAGCAGTTCTTC. Its protein product is CASRNSGGSYNEQFF.

The V and J genes are TRBV6-1 and TRBJ1-5; D not certain. V shed 0 bases and J shed 6 bases, with 6 bases lying between them. Germline values: CDR1 MNHNS, CDR2 SASEGT. CDR3 length equals 13 residues. The CDR3 spells CASSEALAQPQHF. The CDR3 nucleotides read TGTGCCAGCAGTGAAGCACTAGCTCAGCCCCAGCATTTT.

This chain links TRBV29-1 with TRBJ2-1; D may be TRBD2 (6 bases). Trimming removed 7 bases at V and 11 bases at J, with 18 bases between. The germline V gene encodes CDR1 SQVTM and CDR2 ANQGSEA. This CDR3 is built from 12 residues. The CDR3 here is CSGAIGGGKQFF. For the CDR3, the DNA is TGCAGCGGAGCGATCGGGGGAGGCAAGCAGTTCTTC.

The chain couples TRBV4-1 to TRBJ1-2; D is unresolved. The germline V gene encodes CDR1 MGHRA and CDR2 YSYEKL. Trimming left V 1 base short and J 4 bases short, with 13 bases between. CDR3 length equals 15 residues. This CDR3 reads CASSQVSSSPYGYTF. CDR3 nucleotides: TGCGCCAGCAGCCAAGTATCCAGTTCCCCCTATGGCTACACCTTC.

There are a few counts of this clone. This chain uses TRBV5-6 with TRBJ1-4, with 7 positions matching TRBD1. The CDR3 runs 15 residues. V lost 3 bases, J lost 5 bases, and 7 bases stayed unmatched. Germline V gene sequence: CDR1 SGHDT, CDR2 YYEEEE. In nucleotides, the CDR3 is TGTGCCAGCAGCTGGGGAGGCAGGGGGAATGAAAAACTGTTTTTT. This translates into CASSWGGRGNEKLFF.

This clone was observed a handful of times. The chain carries TRBV7-3 and TRBJ2-3; a possible D gene is TRBD2 (5 bases). The CDR3 has 13 residues. Deletions cut 5 bases from V and 7 bases from J, with 13 bases between. Germline V gene sequence: CDR1 SGHTA, CDR2 FQGTGA. CDR3 loop: CASSPKTGNTQYF. The CDR3 nucleotides read TGTGCCAGCAGCCCGAAAACGGGGAATACGCAGTATTTT.

The chain has TRBV6-4 and TRBJ2-1; TRBD2 matches at 9 bases. The CDR3 runs 15 residues. Germline V gene sequence: CDR1 MRHNA, CDR2 SNTAGT. V shed 6 bases and J 3 bases; nucleotides not matched to a gene: 6. The CDR3 is CASSPGSGGYNEQFF. CDR3 DNA sequence: TGTGCCAGCAGCCCAGGTAGCGGGGGCTACAATGAGCAGTTCTTC.

This chain links TRBV2 with TRBJ2-7; possible D gene TRBD2, 6 bases. Between the trimmed V and J ends, which lost 6 bases and 5 bases, there was a span of 20 bases. This CDR3 is built from 15 residues. Germline V gives CDR1 SNHLY, CDR2 FYNNEI. For the CDR3, the DNA is TGTGCCAGCAGCGCCACTAGCATACGATCTAACGAGCAGTACGTC. Translation: CASSATSIRSNEQYV.